This is a list of T cell receptor beta chains from one sample in a study of T cell clonotyping in hematopoietic cell transplantation. The table came from immunoSEQ multiplex PCR; TCRdb's copy has only in-frame clones and leaves some out. The sample carries 29,000 or so clones, 92% recorded once. The source was PBMCs, collected 100 days after allogeneic stem cell transplant. These receptors were taken from a female patient in her forties or fifties who had an allogeneic stem cell transplant from a related donor, so the T cells may come from the graft donor. Some clones in this sample may be carry-over from other donors' samples. Each CDR3 is given without its conserved first and last residue. The order of the fields is V gene, clone size, CDR3 protein. Rows give clone size only sometimes, using once, few, many, or a class for an expanded clone.

>TRBV2|-
ASRGQGYEQY
>TRBV9|once
ASSAEGTGGWYT
>TRBV5-4|-
ASSLEGQGASGNTIY
>TRBV27|-
ASSLSPYEQY
>TRBV7-2|-
ASSLQPNQPQH
>TRBV4-3|-
ASSPGLAGGIYEQY
>TRBV6-1|-
ASSAEGGETQY
>TRBV5-4|-
ASSLDNYEQY
>TRBV6-1|few
ASSEIPNSPLH
>TRBV27|once
ASSLKRQETQY
>TRBV5-1|-
ASSYSGQGYYEQY
>TRBV7-9|-
ASSPRAGGTYEQY
>TRBV5-1|-
ASSPDSSYEQY